Here is one T cell receptor (beta chain) with its context. Its antigen remains unidentified. One end of the junction fails to match germline, which may point to a read error. The template was RNA from unsorted bulk tissue. The normal lung tissue was taken more than 3 cm from the tumor edge. Chemotherapy-naive patients with new lung cancer underwent thoracic surgery in China, August–late 2014. The sample is drawn from a study of tumor and adjacent non-tumor tissue in lung cancer. Overall study findings and caveats: In normal lung, the top 100 clones were significantly more dominant than in tumor. Higher tumor TCR diversity was associated with shorter survival.

The germline V gene encodes CDR1 SGHTS and CDR2 YDEGEE. This CDR3 has 15 amino acids. TCRbeta libraries were built with three rounds of nested PCR, modified from ARM-PCR. MiXCR, run by TCRdb on the multiplex PCR reads, gives a single entry per CDR3 protein. The sample has fewer than 75,000 distinct CDR3 sequences, more than 75% seen once. The genes are TRBV5-8 and TRBJ1-2; tentative D call: TRBD1 (5 bases). This TCR was recovered from a man aged 55 to 69 with non-small cell lung cancer. Sequenced: distant non-tumor lung tissue. The CDR3 loop reads CAGSGAGEQRDGYTF. DNA of the CDR3: TGTGCCGGCAGCGGCGCGGGGGAGCAGCGGGATGGCTACACCTTC.